A single sample is the source of the 24 T cell receptor beta chains below, sequenced in a study of response to subunit inactivated influenza vaccine. MiXCR, run by TCRdb on the RT-PCR reads, gives a single entry per CDR3 protein. The top ten hold roughly a tenth of the sample, which has over 800,000 distinct CDR3 sequences, 21% seen once. Here the sequenced sample was PBMCs from blood, taken about 5 days after vaccination. The source of these receptors is a man between 45 and 60 years old who received an inactivated influenza vaccine.

J is TRBJ2-3 and V is TRBV5-1; possibly TRBD1 for D (6 bases). The CDR3 covers 13 residues. Trimming took 7 bases from V and 4 from J, leaving 13 bases between them. In germline, CDR1 is SGHRS, CDR2 YFSETQ. For the CDR3, the DNA is TGCGCCAGCCACAGGGTCGGCGCAGATACGCAGTATTTT. This encodes CASHRVGADTQYF.

The chain links TRBV4-2 to TRBJ2-2; 7 bases align to TRBD2. CDR1 LGHNA and CDR2 YNFKEQ come from the germline V gene. Trimming at V came to 1 base and at J to 1 base, leaving 6 bases not matched to a gene. The CDR3 loop spans 17 amino acids. The CDR3 here is CASSQVLSSGNTGELFF. CDR3 coding DNA: TGTGCCAGCAGCCAAGTTCTTTCTAGCGGGAACACCGGGGAGCTGTTTTTT.

The chain is built from TRBV6-2 or TRBV6-3 and TRBJ2-5, with 10 bases matching TRBD1. This CDR3 is built from 15 residues. The germline gives CDR1 MNHEY, CDR2 SVGEGT. With 5 bases clipped from V and 4 bases from J, the junction kept 7 bases outside the gene matches. The DNA of the CDR3 is TGTGCCAGCAGTCGGGACAGGGGCTTCGGAGAGACCCAGTACTTC. Translation gives CASSRDRGFGETQYF.

The chain is built from TRBV3-1 and TRBJ1-5; D is ambiguous. The V end was cut by 1 base, the J end by 5 bases, with 9 bases between. CDR1 is LGHDT and CDR2 is YNNKEL in the germline V gene (reference sequence). CDR3 length equals 14 residues. CDR3 in amino acids: CASSQGAGYQPQHF. CDR3 sequence (DNA): TGTGCCAGCAGCCAAGGGGCTGGGTATCAGCCCCAGCATTTT.

The chain combines TRBV20-1 with TRBJ1-4; D not resolved. The germline gives CDR1 DFQATT, CDR2 SNEGSKA (reference sequence). This CDR3 spans 13 amino acids. Trimming removed 2 bases from V and 4 bases from J, with 8 bases in between. CDR3 sequence (DNA): TGCAGTGCTAGACAGGCAGTTAATGAAAAACTGTTTTTT. Its translation: CSARQAVNEKLFF.

Ten or more counts support this clonotype. CDR3 protein: CASSQGLSRTDTQYF. DNA of the CDR3: TGTGCCAGCAGCCAAGGACTGAGCCGCACAGATACGCAGTATTTT. The genes are TRBV3-1 and TRBJ2-3; no clear D. The CDR3 contains 15 residues. Germline V CDR1 and CDR2: LGHDT, YNNKEL (reference sequence). V shed 1 base and J shed 1 base, with 9 bases lying between them.

This chain connects TRBV10-2 to TRBJ2-1; D is unresolved. The CDR3 is 16 amino acids. The germline V gene encodes CDR1 WSHSY and CDR2 SAAADI. With 6 bases removed from V and 3 bases from J, the gap between germline ends came to 18 bases. CDR3 residues: CASSDWKGRVYNEQFF. The CDR3 DNA reads TGCGCCAGCAGCGACTGGAAGGGCCGGGTCTACAATGAGCAGTTCTTC.

The CDR3 loop is CAISERGGGVRETQYF. The CDR3 DNA is TGTGCCATCAGTGAGCGCGGGGGGGGAGTTCGAGAGACCCAGTACTTC. This chain connects TRBV10-3 to TRBJ2-5; 9 bases align to TRBD2. Germline V gene sequence: CDR1 ENHRY, CDR2 SYGVKD. Losses at the gene ends were 2 bases for V and 4 bases for J; bases not matched to a gene: 8. This CDR3 contains 16 residues.

The chain is built from TRBV10-3 and TRBJ2-1, with D unresolved. The CDR3 is 11 amino acids. The germline CDR1 and CDR2 sequences are ENHRY and SYGVKD. V lost 3 bases and J lost 9, with 6 bases in between. The CDR3 sequence: CAISDHAEQFF. As DNA, the CDR3 is TGTGCCATCAGTGATCACGCTGAGCAGTTCTTC.

In this sample, this clonotype turned up many times. The chain recombines TRBV9 with TRBJ1-2; no firm D call. This CDR3 contains 13 residues. CDR1 and CDR2 (germline): SGDLS, YYNGEE. With 4 bases removed from V and 2 bases from J, the gap between germline ends came to 9 bases. The CDR3 loop is CASSNRQNYGYTF. DNA of the CDR3: TGTGCCAGCAGCAACCGACAAAACTATGGCTACACCTTC.

J is TRBJ1-2 and V is TRBV20-1; TRBD1 is a possible D gene (5 bases). V lost 1 base to trimming and J lost 7 bases, with 13 bases between them. The V gene's germline CDR1 is DFQATT and CDR2 SNEGSKA (reference sequence). The CDR3 runs to 13 residues. CDR3 DNA sequence: TGCAGTGCTAGAGCCAGGGACCTTGGTGGCTACACCTTC. It yields the protein CSARARDLGGYTF.

This chain uses TRBV24-1 with TRBJ1-5, with 7 bases that match TRBD1. The CDR3 contains 14 residues. In germline, CDR1 is KGHDR, CDR2 SFDVKD. V lost 6 bases to trimming and J lost 3 bases; unmatched junction nucleotides: 4. Written as DNA, the CDR3 is TGTGCCACCAGTAAACAGGGGTTCAATCAGCCCCAGCATTTT. It yields the protein CATSKQGFNQPQHF.

The chain has TRBV18 and TRBJ2-3; 10 bases are a match to TRBD1. This CDR3 has 14 amino acids. V gave up 5 bases and J gave up 6 bases; unmatched junction bases: 5. The germline gives CDR1 KGHSH, CDR2 LQKENI. The CDR3 region has the DNA TGTGCCAGCTCAACGACAGGGGGCAAGGATACGCAGTATTTT. Translating gives CASSTTGGKDTQYF.

V is TRBV5-1 and J is TRBJ2-2; D unresolved. The CDR3 length is 15 residues. Germline loops: CDR1 SGHRS, CDR2 YFSETQ. Trimming left V 4 bases short and J 1 base short, with 11 bases between. For the CDR3, the DNA is TGCGCCAGCAGCACTCAGTGTTTGAACACCGGGGAGCTGTTTTTT. Protein: CASSTQCLNTGELFF.

This clonotype was seen a few times. The rearrangement links TRBV10-3 to TRBJ2-2; 12 positions agree with TRBD2. V lost 6 bases, J lost 0 bases, and 5 bases stayed unmatched. There are 17 residues in the CDR3. The germline CDR1 and CDR2 sequences are ENHRY and SYGVKD. The CDR3 protein is CAIRATSGGPNTGELFF. The CDR3, as DNA: TGTGCCATCAGGGCGACTAGCGGGGGTCCGAACACCGGGGAGCTGTTTTTT.

This clonotype was observed at least ten times. The chain uses TRBV5-6 and TRBJ2-1; possibly TRBD2 for D (6 bases). Germline V CDR1 and CDR2: SGHDT, YYEEEE. This CDR3 spans 13 amino acids. Trimming cost V 0 bases and J 9 bases, with 10 bases left between them. The CDR3 loop is CASSLVWRAEQFF. CDR3 coding DNA: TGTGCCAGCAGCTTGGTTTGGAGGGCTGAGCAGTTCTTC.

A few counts support this clonotype. The chain joins TRBV28 to TRBJ2-7; D is possibly TRBD1 (6 bases). Germline V gene data show CDR1 as MDHEN and CDR2 as SYDVKM. Deletions cut 6 bases from V and 5 bases from J, with 14 bases between. This CDR3 is built from 13 residues. CDR3 region: CASRGRGTHEQYF. The CDR3 nucleotides read TGTGCCAGCAGGGGTAGGGGGACCCACGAGCAGTACTTC.

The chain employs TRBV4-1 and TRBJ1-1; D is ambiguous. The CDR3 is made up of 16 amino acids. Germline assignment: CDR1 MGHRA and CDR2 YSYEKL. V was shortened by 0 bases and J by 1 base, with 12 bases between the two germline ends. The CDR3 protein is CASSQDLVGRNTEAFF. In nucleotides, the CDR3 is TGCGCCAGCAGCCAAGATCTGGTAGGAAGGAACACTGAAGCTTTCTTT.

This clonotype was observed a handful of times. V gene TRBV20-1 combines with J gene TRBJ1-5; D unclear. Germline loops: CDR1 DFQATT, CDR2 SNEGSKA (reference sequence). The CDR3 runs to 16 residues. V lost 0 bases, J lost 2 bases, and 14 bases lay in between. The CDR3 reads CSAREESLGRNQPQHF. CDR3 nucleotides: TGCAGTGCTAGAGAAGAGTCCCTAGGACGCAATCAGCCCCAGCATTTT.

This rearrangement joins TRBV4-2 to TRBJ1-6, with D perhaps TRBD1 (5 bases). Germline CDR1 is LGHNA and CDR2 is YNFKEQ. CDR3 length equals 16 residues. V shed 0 bases and J shed 9 bases, with 15 bases lying between them. DNA of the CDR3: TGTGCCAGCAGCCAAGATCGTAGCGGGACGGTTTCACCCCTCCACTTT. Translating it yields CASSQDRSGTVSPLHF.

This rearrangement joins TRBV5-1 to TRBJ2-3; possibly TRBD1 or TRBD2 for D (6 bases each). Germline CDR1 SGHRS, CDR2 YFSETQ. The CDR3 has 14 amino acids. Deletions cut 9 bases from V and 1 base from J, with 15 bases between. The CDR3 DNA reads TGCGCCACCTCCCCAGGGGAGGGCACAGATACGCAGTATTTT. Protein product: CATSPGEGTDTQYF.

This clonotype was seen only a few times. J is TRBJ1-1 and V is TRBV5-1; perhaps TRBD1 as D (5 bases). The V and J ends lost 0 bases and 8 bases respectively, with 20 bases between them. CDR1 is SGHRS and CDR2 is YFSETQ in the germline V gene. The CDR3 sequence is 16 residues long. This CDR3 reads CASSLDPIGALDEAFF. The CDR3 DNA is TGCGCCAGCAGCTTGGACCCAATAGGGGCCTTAGACGAAGCTTTCTTT.

This clonotype was observed at least ten times. The rearrangement uses TRBV5-6 and TRBJ2-1; no clear D gene. V shed 2 bases and J shed 3 bases, with 12 bases lying between them. Germline-derived CDR1 and CDR2 are SGHDT and YYEEEE. There are 15 residues in the CDR3. CDR3 bases: TGTGCCAGCAGCTTAGTTGAGATCGTCTACAATGAGCAGTTCTTC. Its protein product is CASSLVEIVYNEQFF.

The V call is TRBV4-3, the J call TRBJ2-2; possibly TRBD2 for D (6 bases). Germline lookup yields CDR1 LGHNA and CDR2 YSLEER. This CDR3 spans 18 amino acids. The V end was cut by 3 bases, the J end by 1 base, with 18 bases between. CDR3 DNA: TGCGCCAGCAGCCAGGACTACAGTAGGGGTTGGAACACCGGGGAGCTGTTTTTT. Translated, it gives CASSQDYSRGWNTGELFF.